In this sample, the clone carrying this TCR beta chain turned up a few times. Germline is not matched at one junction end, which may reflect a read error. This record comes from a study of metastatic and nonmetastatic thyroid tumors. Thyroid surgery was performed in patients who had received no treatment beforehand. Germline assignment: CDR1 MDHEN and CDR2 SYDVKM. This CDR3 has 14 amino acids. In the original processing: CDR3 was compared across clinicopathological groups, and the resulting differences were used to build a distant-metastasis classifier for papillary thyroid cancer. TCRdb called clones again from the PCR reads with MiXCR. TCRdb's processing, not the study's, gives the V and J calls here. Of tens of thousands of clones detected, roughly 13% appear once; the ten largest clones hold around 5%.

The sequence derives from a female donor with papillary thyroid cancer or a benign thyroid nodule (not recorded which). Some clones in this sample may be carry-over from other donors' samples. The rearrangement links TRBV28 to TRBJ2-2, with D tentatively TRBD1 or TRBD2 (5 bases each). The sequenced sample consisted of blood. CDR3 coding DNA: TGTGTCAGCAGTCTACCCAGGGTCACCGGGGAGCTCTTTTTT. As protein: CVSSLPRVTGELFF.